This entry lists 2 T cell receptor beta chains sequenced from one sample in a study of blood T cell repertoires in COVID-19. The method was immunoSEQ multiplex PCR; TCRdb's version includes in-frame clones alone and lacks a portion of them. The table lists approximately 24,000 clones, approximately 94% of them singletons, with about 4% in the top ten. The sequenced material came from peripheral blood. The receptors here all came from a woman aged 45-59 years with active COVID-19.

The chain couples TRBV28 to TRBJ1-2; 10 bases match TRBD1. The CDR3 has 17 residues. The germline gives CDR1 MDHEN, CDR2 SYDVKM. V lost 7 bases, J lost 2 bases, and 13 bases stayed unmatched. The CDR3 reads CASTTLSTGGRNYGYTF. The CDR3 nucleotides read TGTGCCAGCACAACACTATCGACAGGGGGCAGGAACTATGGCTACACCTTC.

The rearrangement links TRBV13 to TRBJ1-2, with TRBD1 matching over 7 bases. The ends lost 2 bases at V and 8 bases at J; junction bases unmatched: 5. This CDR3 comprises 13 residues. Germline V CDR1 and CDR2: PRHDT, FYEKMQ (reference sequence). DNA of the CDR3: TGTGCCAGCAGCTTAACAGGGGAGGAAGGCTACACCTTC. Translated: CASSLTGEEGYTF.